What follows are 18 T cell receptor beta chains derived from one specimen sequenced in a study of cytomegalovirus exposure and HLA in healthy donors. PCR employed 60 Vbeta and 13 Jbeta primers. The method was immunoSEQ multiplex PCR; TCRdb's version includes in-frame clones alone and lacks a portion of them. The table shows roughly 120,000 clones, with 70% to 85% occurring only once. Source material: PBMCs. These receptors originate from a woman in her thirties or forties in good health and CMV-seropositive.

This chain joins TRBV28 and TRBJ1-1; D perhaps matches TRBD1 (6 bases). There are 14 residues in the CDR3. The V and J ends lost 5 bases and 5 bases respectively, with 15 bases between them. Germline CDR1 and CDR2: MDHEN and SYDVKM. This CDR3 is CASSPGESGTEAFF. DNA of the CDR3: TGTGCCAGCAGTCCAGGGGAATCGGGGACTGAAGCTTTCTTT.

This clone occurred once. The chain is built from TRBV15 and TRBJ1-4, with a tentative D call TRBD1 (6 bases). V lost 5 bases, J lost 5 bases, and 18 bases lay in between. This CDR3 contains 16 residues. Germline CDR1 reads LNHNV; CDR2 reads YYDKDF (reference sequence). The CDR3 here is CATSGMGGAENEKLFF. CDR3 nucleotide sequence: TGTGCCACCAGCGGGATGGGGGGGGCAGAGAATGAAAAACTGTTTTTT.

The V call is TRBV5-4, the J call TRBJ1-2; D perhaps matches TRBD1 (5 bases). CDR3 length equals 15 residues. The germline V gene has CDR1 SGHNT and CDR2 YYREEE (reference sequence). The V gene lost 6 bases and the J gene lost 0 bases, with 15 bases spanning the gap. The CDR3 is CASTRQSGPNYGYTF. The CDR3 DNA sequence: TGTGCCAGCACCCGACAGTCGGGCCCTAACTATGGCTACACCTTC.

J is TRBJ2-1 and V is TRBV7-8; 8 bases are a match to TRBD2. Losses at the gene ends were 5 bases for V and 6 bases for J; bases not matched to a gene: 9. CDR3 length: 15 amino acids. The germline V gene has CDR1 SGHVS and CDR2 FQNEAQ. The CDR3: CASSRGASGLNEQFF. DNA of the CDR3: TGTGCCAGCAGCCGTGGGGCTAGCGGGCTCAATGAGCAGTTCTTC.

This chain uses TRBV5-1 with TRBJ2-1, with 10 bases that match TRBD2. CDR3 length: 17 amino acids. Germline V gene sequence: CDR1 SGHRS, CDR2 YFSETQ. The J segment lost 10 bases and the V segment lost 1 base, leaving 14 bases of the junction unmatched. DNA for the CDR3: TGCGCCAGCAGCTTGAATACGGCGGCTAGCGGGAGCTCGGAGCAGTTCTTC. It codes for CASSLNTAASGSSEQFF.

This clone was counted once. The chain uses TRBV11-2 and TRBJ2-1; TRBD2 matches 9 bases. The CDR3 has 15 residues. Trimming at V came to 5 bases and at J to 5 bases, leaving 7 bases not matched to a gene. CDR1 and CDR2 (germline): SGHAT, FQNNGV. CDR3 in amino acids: CASSIGTSFNNEQFF. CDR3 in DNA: TGTGCCAGCAGCATCGGGACTAGCTTTAACAATGAGCAGTTCTTC.

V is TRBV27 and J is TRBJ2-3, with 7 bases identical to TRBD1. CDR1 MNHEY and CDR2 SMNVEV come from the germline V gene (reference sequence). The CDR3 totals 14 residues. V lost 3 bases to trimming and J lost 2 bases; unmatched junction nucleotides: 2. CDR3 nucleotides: TGTGCCAGCAGTTTGACAGGGTACACAGATACGCAGTATTTT. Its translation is CASSLTGYTDTQYF.

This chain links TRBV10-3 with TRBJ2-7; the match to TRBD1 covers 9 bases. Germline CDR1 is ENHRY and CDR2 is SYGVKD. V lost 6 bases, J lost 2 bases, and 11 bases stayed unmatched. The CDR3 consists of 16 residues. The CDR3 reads CAIRRSRRQGAYEQYF. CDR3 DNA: TGTGCCATCAGAAGAAGCCGAAGACAGGGGGCCTACGAGCAGTACTTC.

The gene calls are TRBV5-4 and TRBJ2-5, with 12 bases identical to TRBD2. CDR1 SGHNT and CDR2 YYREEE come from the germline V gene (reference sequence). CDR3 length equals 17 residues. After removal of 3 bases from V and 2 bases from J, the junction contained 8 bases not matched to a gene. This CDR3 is CASSSTSGRLGQETQYF. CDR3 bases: TGTGCCAGCAGCTCGACTAGCGGGAGACTGGGACAAGAGACCCAGTACTTC.

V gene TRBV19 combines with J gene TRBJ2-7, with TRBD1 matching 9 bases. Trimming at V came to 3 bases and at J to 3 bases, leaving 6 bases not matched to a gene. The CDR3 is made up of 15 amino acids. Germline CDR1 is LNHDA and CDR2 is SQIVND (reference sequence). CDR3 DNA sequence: TGTGCCAGTAGTATGGGGGACAGGGAAATCTACGAGCAGTACTTC. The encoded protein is CASSMGDREIYEQYF.

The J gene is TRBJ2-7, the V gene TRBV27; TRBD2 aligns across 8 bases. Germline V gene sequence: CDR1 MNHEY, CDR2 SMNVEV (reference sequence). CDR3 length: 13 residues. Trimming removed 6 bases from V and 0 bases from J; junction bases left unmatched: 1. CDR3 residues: CASRAGDSYEQYF. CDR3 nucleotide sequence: TGTGCCAGCAGAGCGGGAGACTCCTACGAGCAGTACTTC.

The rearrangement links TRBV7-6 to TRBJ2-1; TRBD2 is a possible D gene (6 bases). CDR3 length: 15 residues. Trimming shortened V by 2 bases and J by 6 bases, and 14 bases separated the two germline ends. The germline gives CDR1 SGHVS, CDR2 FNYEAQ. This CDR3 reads CASSLRVVGSNEQFF. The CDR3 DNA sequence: TGTGCCAGCAGCTTAAGGGTCGTCGGGAGCAATGAGCAGTTCTTC.

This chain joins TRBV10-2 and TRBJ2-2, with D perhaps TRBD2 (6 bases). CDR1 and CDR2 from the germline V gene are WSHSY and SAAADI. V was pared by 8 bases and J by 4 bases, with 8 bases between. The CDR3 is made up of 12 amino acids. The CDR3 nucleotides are TGCGCCAGCGGGGGGAGCACCGGGGAGCTGTTTTTT. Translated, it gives CASGGSTGELFF.

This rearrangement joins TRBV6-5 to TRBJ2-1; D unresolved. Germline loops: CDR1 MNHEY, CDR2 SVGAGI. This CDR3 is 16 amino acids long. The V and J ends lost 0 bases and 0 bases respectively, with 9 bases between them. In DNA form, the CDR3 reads TGTGCCAGCAGTTACTCGGGCTCCCGCTCCTACAATGAGCAGTTCTTC. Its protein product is CASSYSGSRSYNEQFF.

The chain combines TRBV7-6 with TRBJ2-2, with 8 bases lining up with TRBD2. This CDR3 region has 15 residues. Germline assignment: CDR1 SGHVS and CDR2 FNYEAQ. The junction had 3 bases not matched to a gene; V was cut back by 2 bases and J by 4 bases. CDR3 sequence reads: CASSLPGGATGELFF. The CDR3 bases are TGTGCCAGCAGCTTACCGGGGGGGGCCACCGGGGAGCTGTTTTTT.

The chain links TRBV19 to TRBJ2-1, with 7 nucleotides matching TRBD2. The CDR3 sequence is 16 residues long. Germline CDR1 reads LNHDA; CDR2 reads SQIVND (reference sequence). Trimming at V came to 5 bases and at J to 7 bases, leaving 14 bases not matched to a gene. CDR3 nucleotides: TGTGCCAGTAGTCCAGCTAGCGGAGGAGGGATGAATGAGCAGTTCTTC. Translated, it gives CASSPASGGGMNEQFF.

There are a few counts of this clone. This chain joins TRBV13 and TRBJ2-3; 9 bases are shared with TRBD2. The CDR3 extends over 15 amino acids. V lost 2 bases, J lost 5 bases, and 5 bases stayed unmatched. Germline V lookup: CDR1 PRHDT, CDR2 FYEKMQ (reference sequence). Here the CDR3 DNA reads TGTGCCAGCAGCTTATGGGGTAGCGGGGGAGATACGCAGTATTTT. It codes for CASSLWGSGGDTQYF.

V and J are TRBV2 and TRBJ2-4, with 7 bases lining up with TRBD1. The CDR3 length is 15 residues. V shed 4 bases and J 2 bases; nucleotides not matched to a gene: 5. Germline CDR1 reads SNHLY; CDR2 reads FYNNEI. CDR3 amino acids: CASSGQGTPKNIQYF. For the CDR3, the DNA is TGTGCCAGCAGTGGACAGGGAACCCCCAAAAACATTCAGTACTTC.